Listed below are T cell receptor beta chains from one sample, sequenced in a study of cytomegalovirus exposure and HLA in healthy donors. Profiling relied on immunoSEQ multiplex PCR, and the TCRdb table lists in-frame clones only, not all of them. In the table there are 150,000 to 200,000 clones, roughly 85% of which are singletons. The sample comprised PBMCs. These receptors all come from a woman aged 50 to 65 in good health and CMV-seropositive. Each CDR3 is given with its conserved first and last residue. Each record gives: J gene, D gene, V gene, clone size, CDR3 DNA, CDR3 protein. D genes are given only for firm matches. Rows give clone size only sometimes, using once, few, many, or a class for an expanded clone.

j_gene: TRBJ1-1
d_gene: NA
v_gene: TRBV19
abundance: NA
CDR3nt: TGTGCCAGTAGCAACCCCCCTAAGGCAGCGATCTTT
CDR3aa: CASSNPPKAAIF

j_gene: TRBJ2-7
d_gene: TRBD2
v_gene: TRBV4-1
abundance: NA
CDR3nt: TGCGCCAGCAGCCAAGATCTAAGGGGAGGGACTATAAACGAGCAGTACTTC
CDR3aa: CASSQDLRGGTINEQYF

j_gene: TRBJ1-1
d_gene: NA
v_gene: TRBV6-6
abundance: once
CDR3nt: TGTGCCAGCAGTGCCGGACAAAACACTGAAGCTTTCTTT
CDR3aa: CASSAGQNTEAFF

j_gene: TRBJ2-5
d_gene: TRBD1
v_gene: TRBV2
abundance: NA
CDR3nt: TGTGCCAGCAGCCAAGACAGGGCCCCCCCAGAGACCCAGTACTTC
CDR3aa: CASSQDRAPPETQYF

j_gene: TRBJ2-3
d_gene: TRBD2
v_gene: TRBV27
abundance: once
CDR3nt: TGTGCCAGCAGACCACTAGCGGGTACTAGCACAGATACGCAGTATTTT
CDR3aa: CASRPLAGTSTDTQYF

j_gene: TRBJ2-1
d_gene: TRBD1
v_gene: TRBV2
abundance: NA
CDR3nt: TGTGCCAGCGAGACAGGGGGCAATGAGCAGTTCTTC
CDR3aa: CASETGGNEQFF

j_gene: TRBJ2-7
d_gene: TRBD1
v_gene: TRBV10-3
abundance: NA
CDR3nt: TGTGCCATCGGTGAGGACAGGGCCACAGACGAGCAGTACTTC
CDR3aa: CAIGEDRATDEQYF

j_gene: TRBJ2-5
d_gene: TRBD1
v_gene: TRBV2
abundance: NA
CDR3nt: TGTGCCAGCAGTAAGACAGGGCCATCGGAGACCCAGTACTTC
CDR3aa: CASSKTGPSETQYF

j_gene: TRBJ2-1
d_gene: TRBD2
v_gene: TRBV6-5
abundance: NA
CDR3nt: TGTGCCAGCAGCAGGGACTTTCGGGGGGTTGAGCAGTTCTTC
CDR3aa: CASSRDFRGVEQFF

j_gene: TRBJ2-3
d_gene: TRBD2
v_gene: TRBV4-1
abundance: NA
CDR3nt: TGCGCCAGCAGCCAAGGCAGCGGGACTAGCACAGATACGCAGTATTTT
CDR3aa: CASSQGSGTSTDTQYF

j_gene: TRBJ1-2
d_gene: NA
v_gene: TRBV6-5
abundance: NA
CDR3nt: TGTGCCAGCAGTTACTCGTTCAGGGGAGTTGGTGGCTACACCTTC
CDR3aa: CASSYSFRGVGGYTF

j_gene: TRBJ1-2
d_gene: NA
v_gene: TRBV7-2
abundance: few
CDR3nt: TGTGCCAGCAGCCTTTCCCGTGGACAGTCCTATGGCTACACCTTC
CDR3aa: CASSLSRGQSYGYTF

j_gene: TRBJ1-2
d_gene: NA
v_gene: TRBV2
abundance: few
CDR3nt: TGTGCCAGCAGTGAGCTATTACAAGGCAGCGCCTATGGCTACACCTTC
CDR3aa: CASSELLQGSAYGYTF

j_gene: TRBJ1-5
d_gene: NA
v_gene: TRBV5-6
abundance: few
CDR3nt: TGTGCCAGCAGCCGGGAAGGACAGCCCCAGCATTTT
CDR3aa: CASSREGQPQHF

j_gene: TRBJ1-5
d_gene: NA
v_gene: TRBV6-6
abundance: NA
CDR3nt: TGTGCCAGCGGACTACAGGAGGAGGTCAATCAGCCCCAGCATTTT
CDR3aa: CASGLQEEVNQPQHF